This record looks at one TCR beta chain sequence and its context. Generated by immunoSEQ multiplex PCR, the TCRdb table keeps only in-frame clones and is missing some. The sample contains roughly 240,000 clones, 85% to 90% of which appear only once. This record comes from a study of cytomegalovirus exposure and HLA in healthy donors. The V and J ends lost 3 bases and 4 bases, in that order; junction bases with no gene match: 5. Germline V CDR1 and CDR2: SGHTA, FQGNSA. The CDR3 consists of 16 residues. Sequencing input: PBMCs. The TCR originated in a man between 18 and 35 years old in good health and CMV-seronegative. V usage is TRBV7-2 and J usage is TRBJ2-1; 11 bases match TRBD2. For the CDR3, the DNA is TGTGCCAGCAGCTTTACTAGCGGGGGCCTTTACAATGAGCAGTTCTTC. It translates to CASSFTSGGLYNEQFF. Variable domain in full (rest from reference TRBV7-2 and TRBJ2-1): GAGVSQSPSNKVTEKGKDVELRCDPISGHTALYWYRQSLGQGLEFLIYFQGNSAPDKSGLPSDRFSAERTGGSVSTLTIQRTQQEDSAVYLCASSFTSGGLYNEQFFGPGTRLTVL.